A selection of T cell receptor beta chains follows, all from one sample in a study of a mutant IDH1 vaccine in newly diagnosed glioma. Here immunoSEQ multiplex PCR was the method, and the copy in TCRdb shows in-frame clones only, minus some. This table has 90,000 to 95,000 clones, around four fifths appearing once. Sequenced material: PBMCs, taken from a glioma patient treated with radiotherapy, temozolomide or both. These receptor sequences come from a woman aged 45-60 years with glioma. Both conserved end residues are part of each CDR3. D genes are given only for firm matches. For some rows the clone size is stated as once, few or many, or as a class when expanded; others skip it.

abundance: few; j_gene: TRBJ1-6; v_gene: TRBV5-6; d_gene: .; CDR3nt: TGTGCCAGCAGCCCCGGGAACATCAATAATTCACCCCTCCACTTT; CDR3aa: CASSPGNINNSPLHF
abundance: .; j_gene: TRBJ1-1; v_gene: TRBV19; d_gene: TRBD1; CDR3nt: TGTGCCAGTAGGAAGGGACAGGGAGATATGAACACTGAAGCTTTCTTT; CDR3aa: CASRKGQGDMNTEAFF
abundance: .; j_gene: TRBJ1-1; v_gene: TRBV6-5; d_gene: .; CDR3nt: TGTGCCAGCAGCCTAGACGGGGGCACTGAAGCTTTCTTT; CDR3aa: CASSLDGGTEAFF
abundance: .; j_gene: TRBJ1-6; v_gene: TRBV30; d_gene: TRBD1; CDR3nt: TGTGCCTGGAGTGAGACAGGGGATTCACCCCTCCACTTT; CDR3aa: CAWSETGDSPLHF
abundance: .; j_gene: TRBJ1-3; v_gene: TRBV6-5; d_gene: .; CDR3nt: TGTGCCAGCAGTTACTCGACCCCTCCTGCCGGAAACACCATATATTTT; CDR3aa: CASSYSTPPAGNTIYF
abundance: .; j_gene: TRBJ1-2; v_gene: TRBV2; d_gene: .; CDR3nt: TGTGCCAGCCTCCGGGACACCCTTAACTATGGCTACACCTTC; CDR3aa: CASLRDTLNYGYTF
abundance: .; j_gene: TRBJ1-5; v_gene: TRBV2; d_gene: .; CDR3nt: TGTGCCAGCAGTGAAGGGCAGGGGCTTAATCAGCCCCAGCATTTT; CDR3aa: CASSEGQGLNQPQHF
abundance: .; j_gene: TRBJ2-1; v_gene: TRBV29-1; d_gene: .; CDR3nt: TGCAGCGTTGAAGACAGGGCAACCTACAATGAGCAGTTCTTC; CDR3aa: CSVEDRATYNEQFF
abundance: .; j_gene: TRBJ1-1; v_gene: TRBV10-1; d_gene: .; CDR3nt: TGCGCCAGCAGTGGACAGCTGGGGAACACTGAAGCTTTCTTT; CDR3aa: CASSGQLGNTEAFF
abundance: .; j_gene: TRBJ2-2; v_gene: TRBV7-3; d_gene: .; CDR3nt: TGTGCCAGCAGCCAAATGGGGACCGGGGAGCTGTTTTTT; CDR3aa: CASSQMGTGELFF
abundance: .; j_gene: TRBJ2-3; v_gene: TRBV18; d_gene: .; CDR3nt: TGTGCCAGCTCACGAAACAGGATTAGCACAGATACGCAGTATTTT; CDR3aa: CASSRNRISTDTQYF
abundance: .; j_gene: TRBJ1-2; v_gene: TRBV10-3; d_gene: .; CDR3nt: TGTGCCACCGCGATAGGTTCCACCAACTATGGCTACACCTTC; CDR3aa: CATAIGSTNYGYTF
abundance: few; j_gene: TRBJ1-1; v_gene: TRBV4-1; d_gene: TRBD1; CDR3nt: TGCGCCAGCAGCCAAGATCGCGACAGGGCTCGAACTGAAGCTTTCTTT; CDR3aa: CASSQDRDRARTEAFF
abundance: .; j_gene: TRBJ2-7; v_gene: TRBV6-5; d_gene: TRBD1; CDR3nt: TGTGCCAGCAACCCAGGACAGGGGACCAAAGGGGAGCAGTACTTC; CDR3aa: CASNPGQGTKGEQYF
abundance: .; j_gene: TRBJ1-1; v_gene: TRBV7-2; d_gene: .; CDR3nt: TGTGCCAGCAGCTCTCGGACGGGGAACACTGAAGCTTTCTTT; CDR3aa: CASSSRTGNTEAFF
abundance: .; j_gene: TRBJ1-4; v_gene: TRBV5-1; d_gene: TRBD1; CDR3nt: TGCGCCAGCTCAACGGGACAGGGTGAAAAACTGTTTTTT; CDR3aa: CASSTGQGEKLFF
abundance: .; j_gene: TRBJ1-2; v_gene: TRBV6-5; d_gene: TRBD1; CDR3nt: TGTGCCAGCAGTTACTTGGACAGGAACTATGGCTACACCTTC; CDR3aa: CASSYLDRNYGYTF
abundance: once; j_gene: TRBJ2-1; v_gene: TRBV7-7; d_gene: TRBD2; CDR3nt: TGTGCTAGCAGCTCGGGGACTAGCGGGGATGAGCAGTTCTTC; CDR3aa: CASSSGTSGDEQFF
abundance: .; j_gene: TRBJ2-7; v_gene: TRBV20-1; d_gene: .; CDR3nt: TGCAGTGCTACGCCCCACTACGAGCAGTACTTC; CDR3aa: CSATPHYEQYF
abundance: .; j_gene: TRBJ1-1; v_gene: TRBV30; d_gene: TRBD1; CDR3nt: TGTGCCTGGACCCCCAGGGACAGGGAAGGCACTGAAGCTTTCTTT; CDR3aa: CAWTPRDREGTEAFF
abundance: .; j_gene: TRBJ2-3; v_gene: TRBV9; d_gene: .; CDR3nt: TGTGCCAGCAGCGTCGAGGCGGCAGATACGCAGTATTTT; CDR3aa: CASSVEAADTQYF
abundance: .; j_gene: TRBJ1-1; v_gene: TRBV7-2; d_gene: .; CDR3nt: TGTGCCAGCAGCTTACGACAGTGGGGATTAAACACTGAAGCTTTCTTT; CDR3aa: CASSLRQWGLNTEAFF
abundance: many; j_gene: TRBJ2-7; v_gene: TRBV5-1; d_gene: .; CDR3nt: TGCGCCACCTCCCCCGGGGGGCGATACGAGCAGTACTTC; CDR3aa: CATSPGGRYEQYF
abundance: .; j_gene: TRBJ2-7; v_gene: TRBV5-1; d_gene: TRBD1; CDR3nt: TGCGCCAGCAGCACTCAGGACAGGGGCTCCTACGAGCAGTACTTC; CDR3aa: CASSTQDRGSYEQYF
abundance: .; j_gene: TRBJ1-5; v_gene: TRBV29-1; d_gene: TRBD1; CDR3nt: TGCAGCGCCTTACAGGGGGACAATCAGCCCCAGCATTTT; CDR3aa: CSALQGDNQPQHF
abundance: .; j_gene: TRBJ1-6; v_gene: TRBV15; d_gene: .; CDR3nt: TGTGCCACCAGCAGAGCTAATTCACCCCTCCACTTT; CDR3aa: CATSRANSPLHF
abundance: .; j_gene: TRBJ2-7; v_gene: TRBV7-7; d_gene: TRBD1; CDR3nt: TGTGCTAGCACCCTAAGACCAGGGGGCGAGCAGTACTTC; CDR3aa: CASTLRPGGEQYF
abundance: once; j_gene: TRBJ1-1; v_gene: TRBV18; d_gene: .; CDR3nt: TGTGCCAGCTCACCAAGCATCATGAACACTGAAGCTTTCTTT; CDR3aa: CASSPSIMNTEAFF
abundance: .; j_gene: TRBJ1-6; v_gene: TRBV6-1; d_gene: TRBD1; CDR3nt: TGTGCCAGCAGTGAGATTGACAGGGTCAATTCACCCCTCCACTTT; CDR3aa: CASSEIDRVNSPLHF
abundance: .; j_gene: TRBJ2-3; v_gene: TRBV5-8; d_gene: TRBD1; CDR3nt: TGTGCCAGCAGCCCGGGACAGGGGGAGGCAGATATGCAGTATTTT; CDR3aa: CASSPGQGEADMQYF
abundance: .; j_gene: TRBJ1-1; v_gene: TRBV14; d_gene: .; CDR3nt: TGTGCCAGCAGCCGCCTAATGGGGGGAACTGAAGCTTTCTTT; CDR3aa: CASSRLMGGTEAFF
abundance: .; j_gene: TRBJ1-2; v_gene: TRBV19; d_gene: .; CDR3nt: TGTGCCAGTAGTATAGATGGCGGACTCTATGGCTACACCTTC; CDR3aa: CASSIDGGLYGYTF
abundance: .; j_gene: TRBJ1-5; v_gene: TRBV6-1; d_gene: .; CDR3nt: TGTGCCAGCATTGAGGGTACAGGCAATCAGCCCCAGCATTTT; CDR3aa: CASIEGTGNQPQHF
abundance: .; j_gene: TRBJ2-1; v_gene: TRBV9; d_gene: .; CDR3nt: TGTGCCAGCAGCGTAGGGTCTAGTATCAACAATGAGCAGTTCTTC; CDR3aa: CASSVGSSINNEQFF
abundance: .; j_gene: TRBJ2-2; v_gene: TRBV5-4; d_gene: TRBD1; CDR3nt: TGTGCCAGCAGCTTTTCGGACAGGGGGCACGGCGGGGAGCTGTTTTTT; CDR3aa: CASSFSDRGHGGELFF
abundance: .; j_gene: TRBJ2-5; v_gene: TRBV5-1; d_gene: TRBD1; CDR3nt: TGCGCCAGCAGCTTGGCCAGGGGGCAAGAGACCCAGTACTTC; CDR3aa: CASSLARGQETQYF
abundance: few; j_gene: TRBJ2-5; v_gene: TRBV30; d_gene: .; CDR3nt: TGTGCCTGGAGTGTACTTTTTTTGGAGACCCAGTACTTC; CDR3aa: CAWSVLFLETQYF
abundance: .; j_gene: TRBJ1-6; v_gene: TRBV7-2; d_gene: .; CDR3nt: TGTGCCAGCAGCTTATTGAATTCACCCCTCCACTTT; CDR3aa: CASSLLNSPLHF
abundance: .; j_gene: TRBJ1-6; v_gene: TRBV6-5; d_gene: .; CDR3nt: TGTGCCTCCTCCCGGGCCAAAGGGCCTAATTCACCCCTCCACTTT; CDR3aa: CASSRAKGPNSPLHF
abundance: .; j_gene: TRBJ1-5; v_gene: TRBV7-9; d_gene: TRBD1; CDR3nt: TGTGCCAGCAGCGTCAGACAGGGGTCTCCTCGGCATTTT; CDR3aa: CASSVRQGSPRHF
abundance: .; j_gene: TRBJ1-5; v_gene: TRBV9; d_gene: .; CDR3nt: TGTGCCAGCAGCGCTCATCGGGACACCAACCAGCCCCAGCATTTT; CDR3aa: CASSAHRDTNQPQHF
abundance: .; j_gene: TRBJ1-2; v_gene: TRBV5-6; d_gene: .; CDR3nt: TGTGCCAGCAGCTCAGACCCGGTGGGCTATGGCTACACCTTC; CDR3aa: CASSSDPVGYGYTF
abundance: .; j_gene: TRBJ1-5; v_gene: TRBV10-1; d_gene: .; CDR3nt: TGCGCCAGCAGTGAGTCGATTGTGAACAGTCCTAGCAATCAGCCCCAGCATTTT; CDR3aa: CASSESIVNSPSNQPQHF
abundance: few; j_gene: TRBJ1-3; v_gene: TRBV7-9; d_gene: .; CDR3nt: TGTGCCAGCAGCGGAGGCAGCATATCTGGAAACACCATATATTTT; CDR3aa: CASSGGSISGNTIYF
abundance: .; j_gene: TRBJ1-1; v_gene: TRBV14; d_gene: .; CDR3nt: TGTGCCAGCAGCCTCACCCCGGGCACTGAAGCTTTCTTT; CDR3aa: CASSLTPGTEAFF
abundance: .; j_gene: TRBJ2-1; v_gene: TRBV7-9; d_gene: .; CDR3nt: TGTGCCAGCAGCTTATTAGGGGGGGGCTACAATGAGCAGTTCTTC; CDR3aa: CASSLLGGGYNEQFF
abundance: .; j_gene: TRBJ1-5; v_gene: TRBV7-2; d_gene: .; CDR3nt: TGTGCCAGCAGCTTACAGGGCAATCAGCCCCAGCATTTT; CDR3aa: CASSLQGNQPQHF